This T cell receptor beta chain was recorded in a study of OX40 agonist ivuxolimab in advanced cancers. The overall study: The study enrolled dose-escalation patients with hepatocellular carcinoma, melanoma, renal cell or head and neck cancer.

Germline V gene lookup returns CDR1 SGHVS and CDR2 FNYEAQ. The CDR3 spans 18 residues. V trimming: 5 bases; J trimming: 2 bases; junction bases outside the gene matches: 12. Whole-study results and caveats: Clones of CD4+ and CD8+ blood T cells grew by week 6 at doses of 0.1 to 3.0 mg/kg. On average, CD8+ T cells had more expanded clones than CD4+.

Data came from immunoSEQ multiplex PCR; TCRdb stores just in-frame clones and leaves some out. The sample lists roughly 71,000 clones, 84% seen once, with around 1.7% in the top ten. Comment on this clone: Its antigen is undetermined.

Sequenced material: CD4+ or CD8+ T cells sorted from blood, taken in a trial of the OX40 agonist ivuxolimab. The receptor was isolated from an adult with an advanced solid tumor such as melanoma, head and neck, liver or kidney cancer. The chain carries TRBV7-6 and TRBJ1-3, with 10 bases that match TRBD1. The CDR3 nucleotides read TGTGCCAGCAGCCGGCCCCGGGACAGGGGTACGACTGGAAACACCATATATTTT. Its translation is CASSRPRDRGTTGNTIYF.